Sequencing of this T cell receptor beta chain was carried out in a study of blood T cell repertoires in COVID-19. Study at large: Sources were T cells, B-cell-depleted T cells, or PBMCs; the material itself was cDNA or gDNA.

Produced via immunoSEQ multiplex PCR; TCRdb's table is partial and in-frame only. The sample yields about 60,000 clones, roughly 80% seen once. Germline V lookup: CDR1 MDHEN, CDR2 SYDVKM. The V and J ends lost 6 bases and 5 bases, in that order; junction bases with no gene match: 4. CDR3 length: 13 amino acids. Regarding this clone: Other DNA sequences in this sample translate to the same CDR3.

The study drew participants aged about 18 to 89 years from 20 to 30 US areas. J is TRBJ2-7 and V is TRBV28; TRBD1 aligns across 10 bases. Sequenced input: PBMCs or T cells enriched from blood (not recorded which). This TCR was recovered from a woman between 40 and 50 years old with acute COVID-19. CDR3 sequence (DNA): TGTGCCAGCAGCCGGACAGGGGGGAACGAGCAGTACTTC. Translated, it gives CASSRTGGNEQYF. Full variable domain (missing parts from reference TRBV28 and TRBJ2-7): DVKVTQSSRYLVKRTGEKVFLECVQDMDHENMFWYRQDPGLGLRLIYFSYDVKMKEKGDIPEGYSVSREKKERFSLILESASTNQTSMYLCASSRTGGNEQYFGPGTRLTVT.